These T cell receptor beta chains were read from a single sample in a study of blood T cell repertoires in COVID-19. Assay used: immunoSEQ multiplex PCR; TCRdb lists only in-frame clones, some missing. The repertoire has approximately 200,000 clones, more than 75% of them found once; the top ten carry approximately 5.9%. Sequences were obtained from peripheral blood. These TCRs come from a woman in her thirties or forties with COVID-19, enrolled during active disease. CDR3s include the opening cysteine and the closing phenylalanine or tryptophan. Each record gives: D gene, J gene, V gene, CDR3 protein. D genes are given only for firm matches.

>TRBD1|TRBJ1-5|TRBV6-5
CASSFGQGGNQPQHF
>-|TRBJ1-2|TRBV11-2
CASSYRDYGYTF
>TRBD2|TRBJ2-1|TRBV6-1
CASSDLAEAPYNEQFF
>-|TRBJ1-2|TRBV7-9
CASSRGDYGYTF
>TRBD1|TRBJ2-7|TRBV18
CASSPTGGWTYEQYF
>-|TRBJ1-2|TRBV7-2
CASSPDRAGGYGYTF
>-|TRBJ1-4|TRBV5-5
CASSFWRGNEKLFF
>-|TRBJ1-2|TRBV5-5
CASSWRLGDGYTF
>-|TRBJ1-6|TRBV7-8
CASSHQGPLHF
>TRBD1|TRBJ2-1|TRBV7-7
CASSSGQGSYNEQFF
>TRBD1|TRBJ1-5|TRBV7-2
CASSQQGGGNQPQHF
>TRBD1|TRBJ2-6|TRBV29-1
CSVEPTGSVAGANVLTF
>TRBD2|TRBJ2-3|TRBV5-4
CASSLLAGSTDTQYF
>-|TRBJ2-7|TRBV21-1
CASSKVKGPEYSYEQYF
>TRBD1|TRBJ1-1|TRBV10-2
CASSVDRGRTEAFF
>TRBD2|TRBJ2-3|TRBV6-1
CASSGRLAASSTDTQYF
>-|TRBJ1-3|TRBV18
CASSPTGTGNTIYF
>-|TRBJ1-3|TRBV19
CVSSRQDLSGNTIYF
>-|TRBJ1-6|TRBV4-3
CASSPQGSYNSPLHF
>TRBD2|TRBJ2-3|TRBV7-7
CASSFGSGGDTQYF
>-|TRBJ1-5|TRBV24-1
CATSETPGDRQPQHF
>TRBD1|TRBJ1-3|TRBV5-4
CASSLQGAAGNTIYF
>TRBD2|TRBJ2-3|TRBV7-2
CASSLGPLAGGTDTQYF
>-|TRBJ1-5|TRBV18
CASSRGSNQPQHF
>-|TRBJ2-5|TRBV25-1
CASSERGKGEKTQYF
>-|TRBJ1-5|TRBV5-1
CASSSAGGNQPQHF
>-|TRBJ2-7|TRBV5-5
CASSFQGGDEQYF
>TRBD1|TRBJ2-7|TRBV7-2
CASRRGQGSYEQYF
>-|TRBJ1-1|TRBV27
CASIQTTGGTEAFF
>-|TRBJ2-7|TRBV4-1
CASSQTGTYEQYF
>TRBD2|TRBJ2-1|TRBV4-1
CASSLGGRGRTQYNEQFF
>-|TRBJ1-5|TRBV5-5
CASSLGAAGNQPQHF
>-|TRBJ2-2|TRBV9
CASSVDGVYTGELFF
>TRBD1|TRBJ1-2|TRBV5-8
CASSLGQGRWGYTF
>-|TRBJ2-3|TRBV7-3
CASSLFLGAGTDTQYF
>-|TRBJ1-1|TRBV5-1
CASTSPGVDTEAFF
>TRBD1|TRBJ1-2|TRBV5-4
CASSAPGQGIYGYTF
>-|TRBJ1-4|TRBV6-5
CASRAVATNEKLFF
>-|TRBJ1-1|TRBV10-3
CAISRGGNTEAFF
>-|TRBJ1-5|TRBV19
CASSIEQGQPQHF
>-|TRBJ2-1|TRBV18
CASSPRAGGRDEQFF
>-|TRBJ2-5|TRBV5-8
CASSPRATASKQETQYF
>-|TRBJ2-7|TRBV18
CASSPQKNSRYEQYF
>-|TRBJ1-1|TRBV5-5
CASSWGRGDTEAFF
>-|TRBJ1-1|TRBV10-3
CAISVWGREAFF
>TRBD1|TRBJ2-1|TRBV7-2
CASSSGQGETMKQFF
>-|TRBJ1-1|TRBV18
CASSPYQARAFF